The subject of this entry is one T cell receptor beta chain. The germline gives CDR1 SGHNT, CDR2 YYREEE (reference sequence). This CDR3 region has 15 residues. V shed 4 bases and J 1 base; nucleotides not matched to a gene: 7. The sample is drawn from a study of cytomegalovirus exposure and HLA in healthy donors. In the PCR, 60 Vbeta and 13 Jbeta primers were used. Assay used: immunoSEQ multiplex PCR; TCRdb lists only in-frame clones, some missing. This sample carries tens of thousands of clones, 55% to 75% of them seen once, and the ten largest clones take more than 6.5%. This TCR derives from a man younger than 45 in good health and CMV-seronegative. Sequencing input: PBMCs. The chain links TRBV5-4 to TRBJ2-7; 8 positions agree with TRBD2. CDR3 nucleotides: TGTGCCAGCAGCGGCCGGGAGGGAGGATCCTACGAGCAGTACTTC. Translation gives CASSGREGGSYEQYF. Combining the CDR3 with reference TRBV5-4 and TRBJ2-7 gives the whole variable domain ETGVTQSPTHLIKTRGQQVTLRCSSQSGHNTVSWYQQALGQGPQFIFQYYREEENGRGNFPPRFSGLQFPNYSSELNVNALELDDSALYLCASSGREGGSYEQYFGPGTRLTVT.